This entry features one TCR beta chain sequence. The antigen remains unidentified. In the PCR, 60 Vbeta and 13 Jbeta primers were used. Sequencing was performed with immunoSEQ multiplex PCR; in TCRdb, only in-frame clones are kept and a portion is missing. Among about 170,000 clones listed, 65% to 85% were seen once. The record originates from a study of cytomegalovirus exposure and HLA in healthy donors. Study findings and constraints: Later on, a genetic analysis was performed. It linked a missense variant in DCLRE1C with V- and J-gene trimming of TCR beta. Indistinguishable V segments such as TRBV6-2 and TRBV6-3 were excluded.

This CDR3 has 11 amino acids. Trimming took 2 bases from V and 6 from J, leaving 4 bases between them. Germline lookup yields CDR1 MRHNA and CDR2 SNTAGT. Material: PBMCs. The source is a woman in her forties or fifties in good health and CMV-seropositive. The rearrangement links TRBV6-4 to TRBJ1-2; no clear D. The chain's CDR3 is CASSDRDGYTF. The CDR3 coding sequence is TGTGCCAGCAGTGACCGGGATGGCTACACCTTC.